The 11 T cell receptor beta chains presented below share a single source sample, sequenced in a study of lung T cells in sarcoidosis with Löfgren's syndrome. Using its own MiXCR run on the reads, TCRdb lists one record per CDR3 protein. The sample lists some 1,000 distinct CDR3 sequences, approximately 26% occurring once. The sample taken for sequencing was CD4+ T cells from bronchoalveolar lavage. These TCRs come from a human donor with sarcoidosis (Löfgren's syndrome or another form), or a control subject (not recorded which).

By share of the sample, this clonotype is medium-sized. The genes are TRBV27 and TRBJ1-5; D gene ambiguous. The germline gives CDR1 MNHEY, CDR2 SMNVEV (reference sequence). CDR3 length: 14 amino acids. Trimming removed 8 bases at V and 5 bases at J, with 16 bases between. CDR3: CASGSHTMDQPQHF. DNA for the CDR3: TGTGCCAGCGGGTCCCACACGATGGATCAGCCCCAGCATTTT.

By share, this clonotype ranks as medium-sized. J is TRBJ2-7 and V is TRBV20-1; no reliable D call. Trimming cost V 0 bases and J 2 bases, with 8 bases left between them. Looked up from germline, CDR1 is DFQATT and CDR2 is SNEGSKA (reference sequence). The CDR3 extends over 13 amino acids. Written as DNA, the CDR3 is TGCAGTGCTAGAGACCCCACAGCCTACGAGCAGTACTTC. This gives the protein CSARDPTAYEQYF.

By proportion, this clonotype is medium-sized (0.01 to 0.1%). As DNA, the CDR3 is TGTGCCAGCAGCGTAGGGAACGGACAGGGTCTTAGCTCCCAAGAGACCCAGTACTTC. Its translation is CASSVGNGQGLSSQETQYF. The V and J genes are TRBV9 and TRBJ2-5; 8 bases map to TRBD1. This CDR3 region has 19 residues. The germline CDR1 and CDR2 sequences are SGDLS and YYNGEE. The junction had 14 bases not matched to a gene; V was cut back by 0 bases and J by 1 base.

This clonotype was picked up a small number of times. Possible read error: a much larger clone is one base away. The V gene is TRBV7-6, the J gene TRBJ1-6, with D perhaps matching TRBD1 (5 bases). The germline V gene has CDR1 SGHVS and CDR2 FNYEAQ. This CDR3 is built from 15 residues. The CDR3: CASNLEGSEGSPLHF. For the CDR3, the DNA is TGTGCCAGCAACTTAGAGGGGTCTGAGGGTTCACCCCTCCACTTT.

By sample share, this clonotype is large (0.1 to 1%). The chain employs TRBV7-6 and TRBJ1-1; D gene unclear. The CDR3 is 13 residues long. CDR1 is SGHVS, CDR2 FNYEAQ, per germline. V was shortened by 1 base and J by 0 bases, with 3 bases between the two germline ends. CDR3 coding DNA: TGTGCCAGCAGCTTAGATTTGAACACTGAAGCTTTCTTT. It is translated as CASSLDLNTEAFF. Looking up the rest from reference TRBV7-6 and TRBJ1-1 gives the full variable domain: GAGVSQSPRYKVTKRGQDVALRCDPISGHVSLYWYRQALGQGPEFLTYFNYEAQQDKSGLPNDRFSAERPEGSISTLTIQRTEQRDSAMYRCASSLDLNTEAFFGQGTRLTVV.

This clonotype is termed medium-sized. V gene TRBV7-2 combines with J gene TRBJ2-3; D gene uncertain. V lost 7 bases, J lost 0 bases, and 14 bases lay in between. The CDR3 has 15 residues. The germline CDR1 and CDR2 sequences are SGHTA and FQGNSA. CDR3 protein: CASTTNGLSTDTQYF. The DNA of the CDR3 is TGTGCCAGCACGACGAACGGTTTGAGCACAGATACGCAGTATTTT.

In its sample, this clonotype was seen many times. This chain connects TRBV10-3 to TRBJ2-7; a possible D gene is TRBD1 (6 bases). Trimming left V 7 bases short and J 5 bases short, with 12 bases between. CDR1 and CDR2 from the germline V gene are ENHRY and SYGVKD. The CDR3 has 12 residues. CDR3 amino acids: CAINGGSNEQYF. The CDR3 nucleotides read TGTGCCATCAATGGGGGCTCGAACGAGCAGTACTTC.

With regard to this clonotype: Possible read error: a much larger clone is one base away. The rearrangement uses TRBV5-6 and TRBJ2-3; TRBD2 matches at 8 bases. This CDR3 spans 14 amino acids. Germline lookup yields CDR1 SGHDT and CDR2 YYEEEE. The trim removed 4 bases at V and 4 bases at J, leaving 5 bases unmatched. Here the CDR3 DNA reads TGTGCCAGCAGCCCAACGGGGGGGCCAGATACGCAGTATTTT. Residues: CASSPTGGPDTQYF.

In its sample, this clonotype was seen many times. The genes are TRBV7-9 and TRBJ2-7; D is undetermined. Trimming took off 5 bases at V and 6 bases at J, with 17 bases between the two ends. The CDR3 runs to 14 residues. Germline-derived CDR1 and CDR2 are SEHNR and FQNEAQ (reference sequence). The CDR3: CASSPRFPAVEQYF. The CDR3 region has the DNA TGTGCCAGCAGCCCGAGATTTCCCGCCGTCGAGCAGTACTTC.

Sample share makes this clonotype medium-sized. The CDR3 DNA reads as TGTGCCAGCCTGAGGCCCACAGGGGTTTACGGAGCTTTCTTT. Protein sequence: CASLRPTGVYGAFF. The chain links TRBV7-2 to TRBJ1-1; 7 bases fit TRBD1. Trimming removed 8 bases from V and 10 bases from J; junction bases left unmatched: 16. CDR3 size: 14 residues. The V gene's germline CDR1 is SGHTA and CDR2 FQGNSA.

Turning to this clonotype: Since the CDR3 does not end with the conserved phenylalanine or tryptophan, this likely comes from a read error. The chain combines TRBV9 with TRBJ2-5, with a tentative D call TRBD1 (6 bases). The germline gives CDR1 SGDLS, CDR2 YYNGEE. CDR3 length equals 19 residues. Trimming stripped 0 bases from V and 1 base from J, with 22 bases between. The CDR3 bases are TGTGCCAGCAGCGTAGGGAACGTACAGGGTCTTAGCTCCCAAGAGACCCAGTACCTC. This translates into CASSVGNVQGLSSQETQYL.